The 32 T cell receptor beta chains reported below all come from one sample, sequenced in a study of CD8 T cells in ankylosing spondylitis (dated by TCRdb to the late 2010s). The library was generated by 5' RACE. Sequencing was carried out with an Illumina HiSeq 2500. TCRdb took the public reads, trimmed them with fastp at Q25, ran MiXCR for clone calling and kept in-frame beta chains. Rows with a matching CDR3 protein are joined into one entry that keeps the most common DNA and genes. This sample holds under 300,000 distinct CDR3 sequences; 18% were observed only once. The ten largest clones capture more than 25% of the sample. Sample: blood, either unsorted or a sorted T cell fraction (not recorded which). These receptors all stem from a male donor with ankylosing spondylitis or in good health (not recorded which).

The chain combines TRBV12-3 or TRBV12-4 with TRBJ2-3; 7 positions match TRBD2. The CDR3 runs 14 residues. V shed 0 bases, J shed 6 bases, and the junction held 3 bases outside the gene matches. CDR3 in DNA: TGTGCCAGCAGTTTAGCAGGACTAGGGGATACGCAGTATTTT. Amino acids: CASSLAGLGDTQYF.

The genes are TRBV6-1 and TRBJ2-2; 9 nucleotides line up with TRBD2. The CDR3 length is 16 residues. CDR1 and CDR2 (germline): MNHNS, SASEGT. V was clipped by 5 bases and J by 6 bases; unmatched bases: 10. CDR3 sequence (DNA): TGTGCCAGCAGTACCCTACTAGCGGGTCTCGCCGGGGAGCTGTTTTTT. It translates to CASSTLLAGLAGELFF.

This clonotype was counted a few times. The J gene is TRBJ2-7, the V gene TRBV7-8; weak D call: TRBD1 (5 bases). Per germline, CDR1 SGHVS and CDR2 FQNEAQ. The germline V and J ends were trimmed by 1 base and 1 base, with 17 bases remaining between them. This CDR3 has 17 residues. CDR3 in DNA: TGTGCCAGCAGCTTAGAATTGGCAGGGTTGGGGTCCTACGAGCAGTACTTC. As protein: CASSLELAGLGSYEQYF.

V usage is TRBV19 and J usage is TRBJ2-1, with 16 bases that match TRBD2. Trimming removed 5 bases from V and 7 bases from J; junction bases left unmatched: 11. The CDR3 is 18 residues long. Germline V lookup: CDR1 LNHDA, CDR2 SQIVND (reference sequence). CDR3 sequence reads: CASSASGLAGGPWNEQFF. The DNA of the CDR3 is TGTGCCAGTAGTGCCTCGGGACTAGCGGGAGGGCCCTGGAATGAGCAGTTCTTC.

This clonotype showed up just a few times. The chain employs TRBV5-1 and TRBJ2-3; D remains unclear. Germline lookup yields CDR1 SGHRS and CDR2 YFSETQ. The CDR3 totals 14 residues. V shed 1 base and J shed 4 bases, with 10 bases lying between them. Here the CDR3 reads CASSLTGGSDTQYF. CDR3 bases: TGCGCCAGCAGCTTGACGGGTGGGTCAGATACGCAGTATTTT.

This clonotype has a handful of counts. The CDR3 carries no conserved terminal phenylalanine or tryptophan, so it likely arises from a read error. The chain links TRBV20-1 to TRBJ2-7; D might be TRBD1 or TRBD2, each matching 6 bases. Trimming took off 7 bases at V and 2 bases at J, with 21 bases between the two ends. The germline V gene encodes CDR1 DFQATT and CDR2 SNEGSKA (reference sequence). The CDR3 has 15 residues. CDR3 protein: CSGIGGLSGTYEQYL. The CDR3 DNA sequence: TGCAGTGGTATTGGGGGCCTTAGCGGTACCTACGAGCAGTACCTC.

The chain uses TRBV29-1 and TRBJ1-3; D unresolved. Per the germline V gene, CDR1 is SQVTM and CDR2 is ANQGSEA. The germline V and J ends were trimmed by 0 bases and 0 bases, with 15 bases remaining between them. The CDR3 extends over 17 amino acids. The CDR3 spells CSVEEDAETTSGNTIYF. The CDR3 DNA reads TGCAGCGTTGAAGAGGATGCCGAAACTACCTCTGGAAACACCATATATTTT.

This clonotype turned up a few times. This rearrangement joins TRBV20-1 to TRBJ1-1; 7 positions agree with TRBD1. The V gene's germline CDR1 is DFQATT and CDR2 SNEGSKA (reference sequence). The trim removed 6 bases at V and 7 bases at J, leaving 11 bases unmatched. The CDR3 is made up of 13 amino acids. The CDR3 DNA is TGCAGTGCCAAGGGGACAGCCTATCTTGAAGCTTTCTTT. Its translation is CSAKGTAYLEAFF.

This clonotype was seen many times. The CDR3 region has the DNA TGTGCCAGCAGCCCTAGGACAGGGCCTGAAGCTTTCTTT. Its protein product is CASSPRTGPEAFF. J is TRBJ1-1 and V is TRBV9; 8 bases map to TRBD1. With V trimmed by 4 bases and J by 6 bases, 5 bases remained unmatched. CDR1 is SGDLS and CDR2 is YYNGEE in the germline V gene. CDR3 length: 13 amino acids.

This clonotype has a handful of counts. The chain employs TRBV18 and TRBJ2-7, with D unclear. CDR1 is KGHSH, CDR2 LQKENI, per germline. The CDR3 contains 14 residues. V lost 0 bases and J 3 bases, leaving 9 bases between the germline ends. The CDR3 nucleotides are TGTGCCAGCTCACCACCCGGCCCTAACTACGAGCAGTACTTC. This gives the protein CASSPPGPNYEQYF.

The chain is built from TRBV29-1 and TRBJ2-1; 9 bases match TRBD2. The CDR3 covers 16 residues. The J segment lost 7 bases and the V segment lost 5 bases, leaving 15 bases of the junction unmatched. The V gene's germline CDR1 is SQVTM and CDR2 ANQGSEA. CDR3 region: CSVRGSGGRAANEQFF. The CDR3 region has the DNA TGCAGCGTTAGGGGGTCCGGCGGGAGGGCCGCAAATGAGCAGTTCTTC.

In its sample, this clonotype was seen many times. The chain uses TRBV4-1 and TRBJ2-5; the D gene is possibly TRBD2 (6 bases). With 4 bases removed from V and 0 bases from J, the gap between germline ends came to 24 bases. Germline V gene sequence: CDR1 MGHRA, CDR2 YSYEKL. The CDR3 spans 19 residues. This chain's CDR3 is CASSPPMGLAASDQETQYF. The CDR3 DNA reads TGCGCCAGCAGCCCCCCGATGGGGTTGGCCGCTAGCGACCAAGAGACCCAGTACTTC.

The gene calls are TRBV2 and TRBJ2-1, with a tentative D call TRBD1 (5 bases). Germline V gene data show CDR1 as SNHLY and CDR2 as FYNNEI. The CDR3 covers 13 residues. Trimming removed 7 bases from V and 5 bases from J, with 12 bases in between. CDR3 in amino acids: CASNAARDNEQFF. In nucleotides, the CDR3 is TGTGCCAGCAACGCCGCCAGGGACAATGAGCAGTTCTTC.

The chain is built from TRBV29-1 and TRBJ2-1; 10 nucleotides agree with TRBD2. Germline V gene sequence: CDR1 SQVTM, CDR2 ANQGSEA. This CDR3 has 15 amino acids. J was trimmed by 0 bases and V by 7 bases; bases with no gene match: 6. Written as DNA, the CDR3 is TGCAGCGGTGGCAGCGGGAGGGTCTCCTACAATGAGCAGTTCTTC. Translating gives CSGGSGRVSYNEQFF.

The chain joins TRBV28 to TRBJ2-5; D is ambiguous. Germline lookup yields CDR1 MDHEN and CDR2 SYDVKM. Trimming took off 2 bases at V and 2 bases at J, with 15 bases between the two ends. This CDR3 has 16 residues. As DNA, the CDR3 is TGTGCCAGCAGTTTAGAGACGGCAACTACGCAAGAGACCCAGTACTTC. Protein: CASSLETATTQETQYF. The entire variable domain, with the rest obtained from reference TRBV28 and TRBJ2-5, is as follows: DVKVTQSSRYLVKRTGEKVFLECVQDMDHENMFWYRQDPGLGLRLIYFSYDVKMKEKGDIPEGYSVSREKKERFSLILESASTNQTSMYLCASSLETATTQETQYFGPGTRLLVL.

This clonotype was detected once. The genes are TRBV6-2 or TRBV6-3 and TRBJ2-7; no reliable D call. This CDR3 contains 12 residues. V was trimmed by 7 bases and J by 0 bases, leaving 7 bases between them. The V gene's germline CDR1 is MNHEY and CDR2 SVGEGT. The CDR3 loop is CASNGLSYEQYF. CDR3 coding DNA: TGTGCCAGCAATGGTCTCTCCTACGAGCAGTACTTC.

The rearrangement uses TRBV4-1 and TRBJ1-5; weak D call: TRBD1 (5 bases). Trimming removed 6 bases from V and 6 bases from J, with 15 bases in between. The CDR3 length is 14 residues. Looked up from germline, CDR1 is MGHRA and CDR2 is YSYEKL. The CDR3 sequence: CASSLGPQGQPQHF. The CDR3 nucleotides read TGCGCCAGCAGTCTCGGACCGCAGGGTCAGCCCCAGCATTTT.

This clonotype has only a few counts. The rearrangement uses TRBV12-3 or TRBV12-4 and TRBJ2-1; no firm D call. The ends were cut back, 8 bases at V and 7 bases at J, with 9 bases in the middle. CDR3 length equals 11 residues. This chain's CDR3 is CASGLRNEQFF. The CDR3 DNA follows: TGTGCCAGCGGCTTAAGGAATGAGCAGTTCTTC.

This clonotype appeared a few times. The rearrangement joins TRBV7-6 to TRBJ2-2, with D hard to call. With 5 bases removed from V and 5 bases from J, the gap between germline ends came to 6 bases. Germline loops: CDR1 SGHVS, CDR2 FNYEAQ. The CDR3 is made up of 12 amino acids. CDR3 nucleotide sequence: TGTGCCAGCAGCATCGTGACCGGGGAGCTGTTTTTT. Its protein product is CASSIVTGELFF. The full variable domain, its missing parts supplied by reference TRBV7-6 and TRBJ2-2, is GAGVSQSPRYKVTKRGQDVALRCDPISGHVSLYWYRQALGQGPEFLTYFNYEAQQDKSGLPNDRFSAERPEGSISTLTIQRTEQRDSAMYRCASSIVTGELFFGEGSRLTVL.

This sequence joins TRBV28 and TRBJ2-7; 8 bases are shared with TRBD1. With V trimmed by 6 bases and J by 3 bases, 7 bases remained unmatched. The CDR3 extends over 14 amino acids. CDR1 and CDR2 from the germline V gene are MDHEN and SYDVKM. The CDR3 DNA reads as TGTGCCAGCAGAACTGGACAGGGCCTCTACGAGCAGTACTTC. Its translation: CASRTGQGLYEQYF.

This clonotype has just a few counts. The chain employs TRBV9 and TRBJ1-1, with TRBD1 as a possible D gene (6 bases). The germline CDR1 and CDR2 sequences are SGDLS and YYNGEE. The CDR3 consists of 16 residues. V lost 0 bases and J 1 base, leaving 13 bases between the germline ends. The CDR3 reads CASSVDGGGGNTEAFF. The CDR3 region has the DNA TGTGCCAGCAGCGTAGACGGGGGGGGCGGGAACACTGAAGCTTTCTTT.

Here the CDR3 DNA reads TGTGCCAGCAGTTACAAGGGTAACTATGGCTACACCTTC. It is translated as CASSYKGNYGYTF. V and J are TRBV6-2 or TRBV6-3 and TRBJ1-2; no firm D call. The CDR3 is 13 amino acids. V lost 2 bases, J lost 1 base, and 5 bases lay in between. Germline CDR1 MNHEY, CDR2 SVGEGT.

The chain joins TRBV6-5 to TRBJ1-2; TRBD1 agrees at 7 bases. The CDR3 totals 12 residues. The germline V gene has CDR1 MNHEY and CDR2 SVGAGI. The V segment lost 5 bases and the J segment 4 bases; nucleotides outside the gene matches: 1. CDR3 nucleotide sequence: TGTGCCAGCAGTGACAGGGTCTATGGCTACACCTTC. Protein: CASSDRVYGYTF.

Only a few counts were recorded for this clonotype. The chain couples TRBV4-1 to TRBJ2-1; possible D gene TRBD2, 6 bases. Germline loops: CDR1 MGHRA, CDR2 YSYEKL. The CDR3 runs to 18 residues. Between the trimmed V and J ends, which lost 1 base and 0 bases, there was a span of 16 bases. The CDR3 DNA follows: TGCGCCAGCAGCCAAGTGCCGGGACTCATGTCCTCCTACAATGAGCAGTTCTTC. This encodes CASSQVPGLMSSYNEQFF.

The V call is TRBV27, the J call TRBJ2-7; 11 bases are shared with TRBD2. Looked up from germline, CDR1 is MNHEY and CDR2 is SMNVEV (reference sequence). The CDR3 loop spans 15 amino acids. The trim removed 4 bases at V and 4 bases at J, leaving 6 bases unmatched. The CDR3 spells CASSYSGTSGYEQYF. CDR3 in DNA: TGTGCCAGCAGTTACTCCGGGACTAGCGGTTACGAGCAGTACTTC.

The chain has TRBV5-1 and TRBJ2-7, with D perhaps TRBD1 (6 bases). The CDR3 totals 14 residues. Germline V gene sequence: CDR1 SGHRS, CDR2 YFSETQ. V lost 0 bases, J lost 3 bases, and 10 bases lay in between. This chain's CDR3 is CASSLDPDSYEQYF. The CDR3 bases are TGCGCCAGCAGCTTGGACCCGGACAGCTACGAGCAGTACTTC.

This clonotype showed up just a few times. The chain recombines TRBV29-1 with TRBJ2-1; TRBD2 aligns across 14 bases. With V trimmed by 6 bases and J by 8 bases, 12 bases remained unmatched. The germline V gene encodes CDR1 SQVTM and CDR2 ANQGSEA. The CDR3 is 16 residues long. For the CDR3, the DNA is TGCAGCGTCTGGGACCCGGGACTAGCGGGAGTCGATGAGCAGTTCTTC. This codes for CSVWDPGLAGVDEQFF.

V is TRBV12-3 or TRBV12-4 and J is TRBJ1-2, with D possibly matching TRBD1 (5 bases). The CDR3 covers 15 residues. Between the trimmed V and J ends, which lost 3 bases and 4 bases, there was a span of 15 bases. In DNA, the CDR3 is TGTGCCAGCAGTTTTAACTCGGCGGGACTCTATGGCTACACCTTC. Encoded protein: CASSFNSAGLYGYTF.

This sequence joins TRBV15 and TRBJ2-2; D is undetermined. Germline V CDR1 and CDR2: LNHNV, YYDKDF (reference sequence). The germline V and J ends were trimmed by 1 base and 5 bases, with 5 bases remaining between them. The length of the CDR3 is 13 residues. DNA for the CDR3: TGTGCCACCAGCAGAGTTAGGACCGGGGAGCTGTTTTTT. Translating it yields CATSRVRTGELFF.

This clonotype was seen just once. The chain recombines TRBV2 with TRBJ1-1; D gene ambiguous. The CDR3 runs to 16 residues. Trimming stripped 0 bases from V and 0 bases from J, with 11 bases between. Germline V gene sequence: CDR1 SNHLY, CDR2 FYNNEI. In nucleotides, the CDR3 is TGTGCCAGCAGTGAAGCCCTCGGGAAAATGAACACTGAAGCTTTCTTT. Translating it yields CASSEALGKMNTEAFF.

This clonotype has a handful of counts. The chain employs TRBV9 and TRBJ2-7, with D tentatively TRBD1 or TRBD2 (6 bases each). From germline, CDR1 is SGDLS and CDR2 YYNGEE. Trimming left V 4 bases short and J 5 bases short, with 19 bases between. The CDR3 covers 15 residues. Here the CDR3 DNA reads TGTGCCAGCAGCATCCAAGGGGGACTTTTCGACGAGCAGTACTTC. The encoded protein is CASSIQGGLFDEQYF.

V usage is TRBV29-1 and J usage is TRBJ2-7, with D unclear. The CDR3 runs to 11 residues. Germline V CDR1 and CDR2: SQVTM, ANQGSEA. Trimming took off 2 bases at V and 6 bases at J, with 8 bases between the two ends. CDR3 loop: CSVEKGTEQYF. CDR3 nucleotide sequence: TGCAGCGTTGAAAAAGGAACCGAGCAGTACTTC.